This record concerns one T cell receptor beta chain sequence. This entry comes from a study of cytomegalovirus exposure and HLA in healthy donors. Germline trimming cut 4 bases from V and 2 bases from J; bases unmatched to any gene: 7. Germline V gives CDR1 MGHDK, CDR2 SYGVNS. The CDR3 is made up of 15 amino acids. 13 Jbeta primers and 60 Vbeta primers were used for the PCR. Here immunoSEQ multiplex PCR was the method, and the copy in TCRdb shows in-frame clones only, minus some. Here the sample spans about 140,000 clones, roughly three quarters being singletons. The gene calls are TRBV25-1 and TRBJ2-5; 7 bases line up with TRBD1. This clonotype was obtained from a man aged 35 to 55 in good health and CMV-seronegative. The sequenced material came from PBMCs. Here the CDR3 DNA reads TGTGCCAGCAGTGGCCTCGGACAGGCTCAAGAGACCCAGTACTTC. It yields the protein CASSGLGQAQETQYF.